This T cell receptor beta chain is from a study of response to subunit inactivated influenza vaccine. Findings and caveats of the study: Each seasonal influenza vaccination, the authors suggested, recruits few new T cells.

As concerns this clonotype: The antigen remains unidentified.

TCRdb analysed the RT-PCR reads with MiXCR anew, one entry per CDR3 protein. The sample has about 480,000 distinct CDR3 sequences, 10% to 15% seen once; the top ten hold approximately 14%. The origin of this receptor is a man between 50 and 59 years old who received an inactivated influenza vaccine. The material was PBMCs from blood, obtained about 40 days after vaccination.

The CDR3 DNA sequence: TGTGCCAGCAGCTTAGGAGGAATTGGCTACGAGCAGTACTTC. As protein: CASSLGGIGYEQYF. The gene calls are TRBV11-2 and TRBJ2-7; D not resolved. Trimming removed 1 base from V and 3 bases from J, with 10 bases in between. This CDR3 contains 14 residues. Germline CDR1 SGHAT, CDR2 FQNNGV.